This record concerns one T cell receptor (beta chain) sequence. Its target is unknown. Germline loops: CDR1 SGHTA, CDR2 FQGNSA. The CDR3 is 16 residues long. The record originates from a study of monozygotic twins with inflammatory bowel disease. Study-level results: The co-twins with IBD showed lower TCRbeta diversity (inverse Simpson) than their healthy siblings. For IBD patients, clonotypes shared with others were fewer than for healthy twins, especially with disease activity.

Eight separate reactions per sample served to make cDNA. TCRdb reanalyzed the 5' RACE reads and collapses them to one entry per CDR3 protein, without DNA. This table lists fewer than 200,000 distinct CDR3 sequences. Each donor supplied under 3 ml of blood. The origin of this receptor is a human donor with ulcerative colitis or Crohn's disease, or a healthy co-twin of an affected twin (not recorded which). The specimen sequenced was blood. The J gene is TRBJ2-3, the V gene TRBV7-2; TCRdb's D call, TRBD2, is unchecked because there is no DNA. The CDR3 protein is CASSLIAGGVGDTQYF.